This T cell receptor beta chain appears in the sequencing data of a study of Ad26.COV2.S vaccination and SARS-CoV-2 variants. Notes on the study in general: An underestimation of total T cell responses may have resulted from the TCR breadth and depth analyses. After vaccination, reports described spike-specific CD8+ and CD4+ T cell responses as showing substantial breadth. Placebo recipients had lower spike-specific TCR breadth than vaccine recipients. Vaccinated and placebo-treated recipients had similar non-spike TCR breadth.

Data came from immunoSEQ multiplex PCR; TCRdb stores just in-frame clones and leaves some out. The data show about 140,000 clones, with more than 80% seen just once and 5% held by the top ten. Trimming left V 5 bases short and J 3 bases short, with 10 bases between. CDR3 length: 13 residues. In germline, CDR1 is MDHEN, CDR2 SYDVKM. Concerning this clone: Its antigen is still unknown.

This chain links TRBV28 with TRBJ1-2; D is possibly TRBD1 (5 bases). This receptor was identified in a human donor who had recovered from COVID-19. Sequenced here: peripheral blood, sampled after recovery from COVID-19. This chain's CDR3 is CASSLREDYGYTF. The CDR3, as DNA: TGTGCCAGCAGTCTCAGGGAAGACTATGGCTACACCTTC.